Below, 8 T cell receptor beta chains from the same sample are listed, as sequenced in a study of shared clonotypes between healthy human individuals. The protocol was immunoSEQ multiplex PCR, while the TCRdb copy is restricted to in-frame clones and leaves out a portion. Among about 960,000 clones, over 60% were seen once, and the ten largest hold roughly 1.5%. The specimen was memory CD4+ T cells sorted from blood. Subset specified: CD45RA-negative fraction. These receptors all stem from a young man in good health.

In the case of this clone: This specimen includes other DNA sequences encoding the same CDR3. The chain combines TRBV5-1 with TRBJ2-6; unclear D gene. CDR3 size: 15 residues. Trimming pared 1 base from V and 0 bases from J, leaving 5 bases between. The germline V gene has CDR1 SGHRS and CDR2 YFSETQ. CDR3 coding DNA: TGCGCCAGCAGCTTGTTCAGCTCTGGGGCCAACGTCCTGACTTTC. It encodes CASSLFSSGANVLTF. Complete variable domain (other parts from reference TRBV5-1 and TRBJ2-6): KAGVTQTPRYLIKTRGQQVTLSCSPISGHRSVSWYQQTPGQGLQFLFEYFSETQRNKGNFPGRFSGRQFSNSRSEMNVSTLELGDSALYLCASSLFSSGANVLTFGAGSRLTVL.

Many counts were recorded for this clone. This same CDR3 is encoded by further DNA sequences in the sample. CDR3 loop: CASRRGTYEQYF. Written as DNA, the CDR3 is TGTGCCAGCAGACGGGGGACCTACGAGCAGTACTTC. The V gene is TRBV6-6, the J gene TRBJ2-7; a possible D gene is TRBD2 (6 bases). The CDR3 spans 12 residues. Germline values: CDR1 MNHNY, CDR2 SVGAGI (reference sequence). With 6 bases removed from V and 2 bases from J, the gap between germline ends came to 8 bases.

The table lists this clone with a few counts. This chain joins TRBV18 and TRBJ1-1; 7 bases align to TRBD1. J was trimmed by 3 bases and V by 8 bases; bases with no gene match: 9. The CDR3 is 14 amino acids. Germline-derived CDR1 and CDR2 are KGHSH and LQKENI. CDR3 nucleotides: TGTGCCAGCACGAAGGACAGGTCATACACTGAAGCTTTCTTT. Protein product: CASTKDRSYTEAFF. Drawing the rest from reference TRBV18 and TRBJ1-1, the complete variable domain is NAGVMQNPRHLVRRRGQEARLRCSPMKGHSHVYWYRQLPEEGLKFMVYLQKENIIDESGMPKERFSAEFPKEGPSILRIQQVVRGDSAAYFCASTKDRSYTEAFFGQGTRLTVV.

V is TRBV7-2 and J is TRBJ2-7; the D call may be TRBD1 or TRBD2 (6 bases each). The CDR3 runs 18 residues. Per germline, CDR1 SGHTA and CDR2 FQGNSA. V was shortened by 4 bases and J by 1 base, with 23 bases between the two germline ends. In DNA form, the CDR3 reads TGTGCCAGCAGCTCCATCTCCCTGGGGGGCGCGACGTCCTACGAGCAGTACTTC. It yields the protein CASSSISLGGATSYEQYF.

This clone was counted only a few times. The chain employs TRBV7-2 and TRBJ1-6, with a possible D match to TRBD1 (5 bases). Per the germline V gene, CDR1 is SGHTA and CDR2 is FQGNSA. CDR3 length: 12 residues. Between the trimmed V and J ends, which lost 3 bases and 12 bases, there was a span of 9 bases. The CDR3 region has the DNA TGTGCCAGCAGCTTCACAGGTCTACCCCTCCACTTT. Its translation is CASSFTGLPLHF.

The genes are TRBV9 and TRBJ2-2; D remains unclear. The germline gives CDR1 SGDLS, CDR2 YYNGEE. V lost 0 bases to trimming and J lost 2 bases, with 8 bases between them. The CDR3 covers 15 residues. CDR3 residues: CASSVGLDNTGELFF. The CDR3 DNA sequence: TGTGCCAGCAGCGTAGGTCTGGATAACACCGGGGAGCTGTTTTTT.

The chain recombines TRBV21-1 with TRBJ2-7; the table's D call, TRBD1, was not checked against the DNA. TRBV21-1 is annotated as a pseudogene. This CDR3 region has 17 residues. The CDR3 region is CASSKRGTGEFSYEQYF. The CDR3 DNA is TGTGCCAGCAGCAAAAGAGGGACAGGCGAATTTTCCTACGAGCAGTACTTC.

The V call is TRBV11-2, the J call TRBJ2-7; D is uncertain. The V end was cut by 1 base, the J end by 5 bases, with 12 bases between. The CDR3 runs to 14 residues. Germline V gives CDR1 SGHAT, CDR2 FQNNGV. The CDR3 sequence is CASSLGRFQDEQYF. CDR3 bases: TGTGCCAGCAGCTTAGGCCGGTTCCAGGACGAGCAGTACTTC.